Listed here is a single T cell receptor beta chain. The antigen is undetermined. Amplification of TCR beta CDR3 regions used RNA transcripts. First-round RT-PCR employed HTBI primers, with a second-round multiplex PCR after it. TCRdb itself ran the multiplex PCR reads through MiXCR, one entry per CDR3 protein. The sample includes roughly 160,000 distinct CDR3 sequences, 37% of them seen just once. This sample is drawn from a study of Graves' ophthalmopathy and Graves' hyperthyroidism. Study results and caveats: Clonotypes were expanded in thyroid at above 0.001 frequency, and most also appeared in blood. The model's ophthalmopathy progression predictions had approximately 71% sensitivity and 72% to 75% specificity. For separating ophthalmopathy from stable hyperthyroidism, a 13-signature model gave less than 90% sensitivity and 75% to 83% specificity.

Germline CDR1 MNHNS, CDR2 SASEGT. The V gene lost 4 bases and the J gene lost 0 bases, with 7 bases spanning the gap. The CDR3 is 13 residues long. Sequencing was done on a sample of peripheral blood. The sequence derives from a woman in her forties with Graves' ophthalmopathy. The chain recombines TRBV6-1 with TRBJ2-7; D ambiguous. CDR3 coding DNA: TGTGCCAGCAGTGGAGACCTCTCCTACGAGCAGTACTTC. This encodes CASSGDLSYEQYF.